The 17 T cell receptor beta chains in this list originate from one sample, sequenced in a study of T cell responses to AZD1222 COVID-19 vaccine. Using immunoSEQ multiplex PCR, the repertoire was profiled, and TCRdb retains in-frame clones only, with some absent. The data hold over 85,000 clones, with just over 90% observed a single time. This material consisted of peripheral blood, taken on day 0 of AZD1222 vaccination. The receptors were sampled from an adult in good health.

The table lists this clone with a count of one. The rearrangement joins TRBV29-1 to TRBJ1-1; 8 nucleotides agree with TRBD1. The J segment lost 3 bases and the V segment lost 7 bases, leaving 4 bases of the junction unmatched. Germline V gene sequence: CDR1 SQVTM, CDR2 ANQGSEA. The CDR3 runs to 12 residues. The CDR3 protein is CSAGQGDTEAFF. As DNA, the CDR3 is TGCAGCGCTGGACAGGGCGACACTGAAGCTTTCTTT.

The chain combines TRBV7-9 with TRBJ1-3; D remains unclear. CDR1 is SEHNR and CDR2 is FQNEAQ in the germline V gene (reference sequence). Trimming cost V 1 base and J 0 bases, with 7 bases left between them. There are 15 residues in the CDR3. The CDR3 bases are TGTGCCAGCAGCTTAGGACTGAACTCTGGAAACACCATATATTTT. Protein product: CASSLGLNSGNTIYF.

This chain uses TRBV4-3 with TRBJ2-7; 8 bases are a match to TRBD1. Germline V gene data show CDR1 as LGHNA and CDR2 as YSLEER. The CDR3 spans 16 residues. The trim removed 3 bases at V and 5 bases at J, leaving 12 bases unmatched. The chain's CDR3 is CASSHGDRIPEDEQYF. CDR3 coding DNA: TGCGCCAGCAGCCACGGGGACAGGATCCCGGAGGACGAGCAGTACTTC.

The rearrangement uses TRBV2 and TRBJ1-1, with 7 bases matching TRBD1. After removal of 7 bases from V and 10 bases from J, the junction contained 15 bases not matched to a gene. Germline CDR1 and CDR2: SNHLY and FYNNEI. The CDR3 contains 14 residues. The CDR3 loop is CASTRDSSAGVAFF. The CDR3 nucleotides are TGTGCCAGCACTCGGGACAGTTCCGCCGGTGTAGCTTTCTTT.

The rearrangement links TRBV7-3 to TRBJ2-3; tentative D call: TRBD1 (6 bases). The CDR3 is made up of 15 amino acids. Deletions cut 2 bases from V and 2 bases from J, with 11 bases between. CDR1 SGHTA and CDR2 FQGTGA come from the germline V gene. CDR3 loop: CASSLDRSHTDTQYF. DNA of the CDR3: TGTGCCAGCAGCTTAGACAGGAGCCACACAGATACGCAGTATTTT.

The chain employs TRBV5-1 and TRBJ2-2; the D gene could be TRBD1 or TRBD2 (5 bases each). Germline V gene sequence: CDR1 SGHRS, CDR2 YFSETQ. This CDR3 contains 16 residues. Trimming stripped 5 bases from V and 6 bases from J, with 20 bases between. The CDR3 loop reads CASSLNLGLGPGELFF. The CDR3 region has the DNA TGCGCCAGCAGTTTGAATCTGGGGTTGGGACCCGGGGAGCTGTTTTTT.

The gene calls are TRBV6-1 and TRBJ1-2; D is uncertain. Germline CDR1 is MNHNS and CDR2 is SASEGT. The CDR3 consists of 14 residues. Trimming stripped 1 base from V and 5 bases from J, with 11 bases between. The CDR3 protein is CASSEVEGIYGYTF. CDR3 bases: TGTGCCAGCAGTGAAGTTGAGGGAATTTATGGCTACACCTTC.

The chain is built from TRBV30 and TRBJ1-4; D call uncertain. The CDR3 is 14 amino acids. Germline values: CDR1 GTSNPN, CDR2 SVGIG (reference sequence). The V and J ends lost 4 bases and 7 bases respectively, with 16 bases between them. In nucleotides, the CDR3 is TGTGCCTGGAATGGACTCACCCGGGGTGAAAAACTGTTTTTT. Protein: CAWNGLTRGEKLFF.

The chain carries TRBV18 and TRBJ1-2, with 9 bases lining up with TRBD1. CDR3 length equals 15 residues. Looked up from germline, CDR1 is KGHSH and CDR2 is LQKENI. The trim removed 5 bases at V and 5 bases at J, leaving 9 bases unmatched. CDR3 DNA sequence: TGTGCCAGCTCATCAACCGGGACAGGGCCTTATGGCTACACCTTC. This gives the protein CASSSTGTGPYGYTF.

The gene calls are TRBV6-5 and TRBJ1-2; 11 positions match TRBD1. J lost 1 base, V lost 7 bases, and 5 bases had no gene match. Germline V gene sequence: CDR1 MNHEY, CDR2 SVGAGI. This CDR3 has 15 residues. The CDR3 nucleotides read TGTGCCAGCAACCTGGGACAGGGGGTTAACTATGGCTACACCTTC. The encoded protein is CASNLGQGVNYGYTF.

The V and J genes are TRBV12-3 or TRBV12-4 and TRBJ2-3; D is ambiguous. V was clipped by 5 bases and J by 7 bases, with 4 bases between them. This CDR3 has 10 amino acids. The chain's CDR3 is CASSPNTQYF. The DNA for the CDR3 is TGTGCCAGCAGTCCCAATACGCAGTATTTT.

The V call is TRBV27, the J call TRBJ2-1; TRBD1 or TRBD2 may be the D gene (5 bases each). This CDR3 has 15 amino acids. V was pared by 5 bases and J by 4 bases, with 15 bases between. CDR1 and CDR2 from the germline V gene are MNHEY and SMNVEV (reference sequence). The CDR3 loop is CASSPSGEGYNEQFF. DNA for the CDR3: TGTGCCAGCAGTCCATCGGGCGAGGGGTACAATGAGCAGTTCTTC.

This chain uses TRBV19 with TRBJ2-1, with 8 bases aligning to TRBD1. Per germline, CDR1 LNHDA and CDR2 SQIVND (reference sequence). The CDR3 is made up of 15 amino acids. With 5 bases clipped from V and 0 bases from J, the junction kept 3 bases outside the gene matches. CDR3 sequence: CASSQGASSYNEQFF. Here the CDR3 DNA reads TGTGCCAGTAGTCAGGGGGCGAGCTCCTACAATGAGCAGTTCTTC.

This clone turned up a few times. This chain joins TRBV3-1 (or the pseudogene TRBV3-2) and TRBJ2-7; no clear D gene. Germline loops: CDR1 LGHDT, CDR2 YNNKEL (reference sequence). Trimming stripped 1 base from V and 2 bases from J, with 12 bases between. The CDR3 contains 15 residues. The CDR3 reads CASSQVLTPPYEQYF. CDR3 in DNA: TGTGCCAGCAGCCAAGTCCTCACCCCCCCCTACGAGCAGTACTTC.

This rearrangement joins TRBV29-1 to TRBJ2-2; a possible D gene is TRBD2 (5 bases). Germline lookup yields CDR1 SQVTM and CDR2 ANQGSEA. Trimming pared 6 bases from V and 4 bases from J, leaving 15 bases between. CDR3 length: 14 residues. The CDR3 DNA reads TGCAGCGTGATGGACGTGGGAGTCACCGGGGAGCTGTTTTTT. It codes for CSVMDVGVTGELFF.

The CDR3 nucleotides read TGTGCCAGCAGCCCCCCAGTCAGGGAGAGGAATGGCTACACCTTC. This translates into CASSPPVRERNGYTF. V and J are TRBV6-4 and TRBJ1-2, with D maybe TRBD1 (5 bases). CDR1 MRHNA and CDR2 SNTAGT come from the germline V gene. V was shortened by 6 bases and J by 6 bases, with 20 bases between the two germline ends. The CDR3 runs to 15 residues.

The chain uses TRBV11-3 and TRBJ1-3; no clear D. In germline, CDR1 is SGHNT, CDR2 YENEEA. V lost 3 bases and J 4 bases, leaving 10 bases between the germline ends. The CDR3 is 14 amino acids. The CDR3 bases are TGTGCCAGCAGCTTGCGGGGAGAGGGAAACACCATATATTTT. It translates to CASSLRGEGNTIYF.